This entry lists 5 T cell receptor beta chains sequenced from one sample in a study of PD-L1 blockade in urothelial cancer. Libraries were prepared by immunoSEQ multiplex PCR; TCRdb keeps only in-frame clonotypes and omits some of them. The sample lists under 45,000 clones, 65% to 85% occurring once. This specimen was PBMCs, taken around atezolizumab (anti-PD-L1) treatment. These receptors all come from a man aged 55 to 69 with urothelial cancer.

This chain uses TRBV21-1 with TRBJ2-3; TRBD1 reflects the table's D call only, with no check against the DNA. TRBV21-1 is recorded as a pseudogene. The CDR3 is made up of 19 amino acids. CDR3 region: CASSKKEGGTGGHTDTQYF. The CDR3 DNA reads TGTGCCAGCAGCAAAAAGGAGGGGGGGACAGGTGGCCACACAGATACGCAGTATTTT.

A single count supports this clone. The genes are TRBV27 and TRBJ2-7; 11 bases fit TRBD1. Germline V lookup: CDR1 MNHEY, CDR2 SMNVEV (reference sequence). Germline trimming cut 5 bases from V and 3 bases from J; bases unmatched to any gene: 6. The CDR3 runs to 15 residues. CDR3 sequence (DNA): TGTGCCAGCAGTCCCAGCGGGACAGGGGGCTACGAGCAGTACTTC. Protein product: CASSPSGTGGYEQYF.

V is TRBV18 and J is TRBJ1-5; perhaps TRBD1 as D (6 bases). In germline, CDR1 is KGHSH, CDR2 LQKENI. V gave up 3 bases and J gave up 0 bases, with 12 bases separating them. CDR3 length equals 16 residues. CDR3 sequence: CASSPSQGDSNQPQHF. CDR3 nucleotides: TGTGCCAGCTCACCCTCACAGGGAGATAGCAATCAGCCCCAGCATTTT. Complete variable domain (other parts from reference TRBV18 and TRBJ1-5): NAGVMQNPRHLVRRRGQEARLRCSPMKGHSHVYWYRQLPEEGLKFMVYLQKENIIDESGMPKERFSAEFPKEGPSILRIQQVVRGDSAAYFCASSPSQGDSNQPQHFGDGTRLSIL.

This rearrangement joins TRBV5-6 to TRBJ1-1; TRBD1 might be the D (5 bases). The CDR3 consists of 14 residues. Germline V lookup: CDR1 SGHDT, CDR2 YYEEEE. Trimming removed 0 bases from V and 7 bases from J, with 13 bases in between. CDR3 sequence (DNA): TGTGCCAGCAGCTTGGTTTCAGGGTCCAATGAAGCTTTCTTT. Amino acids: CASSLVSGSNEAFF.

The rearrangement uses TRBV2 and TRBJ1-6; 7 bases agree with TRBD1. With 6 bases clipped from V and 7 bases from J, the junction kept 15 bases outside the gene matches. Germline V gene data show CDR1 as SNHLY and CDR2 as FYNNEI. The CDR3 spans 17 residues. The chain's CDR3 is CASREIIPGQNNSPLHF. Written as DNA, the CDR3 is TGTGCCAGCAGAGAGATCATACCGGGACAGAACAATTCACCCCTCCACTTT.